This TCR beta chain was obtained from a study of identifying expanded T cells in peripheral blood. Healthy donors had no documented immune events, such as infections, while sampled. The CDR3 runs to 10 residues. V gave up 8 bases and J gave up 7 bases, with 8 bases separating them. Germline assignment: CDR1 MDHEN and CDR2 SYDVKM. To note about this clone: Its specificity is unknown.

Sequencing was performed with immunoSEQ multiplex PCR; in TCRdb, only in-frame clones are kept and a portion is missing. This table has about 89,000 clones, about 91% appearing once. Findings and limits, study-wide: Differentially abundant clones: 1 to 1.5 between replicates, about 15 at roughly 15 days, 19 to 20 at four. Two-week clone count variance significantly increased as total template count grew.

This TCR was recovered from a person between 18 and 75 years old in good health. V gene TRBV28 combines with J gene TRBJ1-1, with D perhaps TRBD1 (6 bases). The source material was blood. The CDR3 nucleotides read TGTGCCAGCTACAGGGTTGAAGCTTTCTTT. As protein: CASYRVEAFF.